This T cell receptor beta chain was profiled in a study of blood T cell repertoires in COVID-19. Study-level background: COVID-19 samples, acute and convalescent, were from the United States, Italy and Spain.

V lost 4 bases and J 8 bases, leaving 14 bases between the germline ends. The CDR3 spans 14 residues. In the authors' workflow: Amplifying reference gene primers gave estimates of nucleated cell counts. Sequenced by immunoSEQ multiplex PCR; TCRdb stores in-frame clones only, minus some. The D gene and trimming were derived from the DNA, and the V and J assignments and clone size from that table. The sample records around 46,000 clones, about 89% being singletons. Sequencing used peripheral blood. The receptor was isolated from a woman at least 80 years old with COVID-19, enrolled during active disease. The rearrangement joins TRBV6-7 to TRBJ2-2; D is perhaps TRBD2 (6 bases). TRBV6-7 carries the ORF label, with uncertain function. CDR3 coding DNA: TGTGCCAGCAGTTCGGGACTCTTAGGAGGGGAGCTGTTTTTT. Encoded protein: CASSSGLLGGELFF.